Each of the 16 T cell receptor beta chains below was sequenced from the same sample in a study of STAT5B mutations in CD4+ large granular lymphocyte leukemia. TCRdb's copy holds only in-frame clones and misses some; the assay was immunoSEQ multiplex PCR. The top ten hold approximately 3.5% of the sample, which has 37,000 or so clones, 70% to 90% seen once. Sequencing was performed on CD4+ T cells from blood buffy coats. These TCRs come from a human donor in good health.

This chain connects TRBV29-1 to TRBJ2-3; 9 bases map to TRBD1. The CDR3 is made up of 14 amino acids. With V trimmed by 4 bases and J by 2 bases, 4 bases remained unmatched. Germline V gene data show CDR1 as SQVTM and CDR2 as ANQGSEA. The CDR3 here is CSVVWDRVTDTQYF. The DNA for the CDR3 is TGCAGCGTTGTCTGGGACAGGGTCACAGATACGCAGTATTTT.

This chain uses TRBV2 with TRBJ2-2, with 11 bases lining up with TRBD1. The germline V gene has CDR1 SNHLY and CDR2 FYNNEI. The CDR3 runs 16 residues. The V segment lost 6 bases and the J segment 4 bases; nucleotides outside the gene matches: 7. DNA for the CDR3: TGTGCCAGCAGCCCGGGGGACAGGGGGGCCACCGGGGAGCTGTTTTTT. It codes for CASSPGDRGATGELFF.

The rearrangement joins TRBV7-9 to TRBJ1-1, with 7 bases aligning to TRBD1. CDR1 and CDR2 (germline): SEHNR, FQNEAQ (reference sequence). V dropped 1 base and J dropped 6; count of bases not matched to a gene: 2. This CDR3 contains 13 residues. The CDR3 here is CASSLEGQSEAFF. CDR3 DNA sequence: TGTGCCAGCAGCTTAGAGGGACAGTCTGAAGCTTTCTTT.

This chain connects TRBV29-1 to TRBJ1-4; no definite D call. V was pared by 6 bases and J by 8 bases, with 16 bases between. The germline gives CDR1 SQVTM, CDR2 ANQGSEA. CDR3 length: 13 amino acids. This CDR3 is CSVQDSSGEKLFF. CDR3 nucleotides: TGCAGCGTCCAAGACTCTTCGGGGGAAAAACTGTTTTTT.

The CDR3 loop is CASSLPGGGSETQYF. The CDR3 DNA follows: TGTGCCAGCAGCTTACCCGGGGGCGGTTCAGAGACCCAGTACTTC. The rearrangement links TRBV11-2 to TRBJ2-5; perhaps D is TRBD1 or TRBD2 (6 bases each). This CDR3 region has 15 residues. Looked up from germline, CDR1 is SGHAT and CDR2 is FQNNGV. V was trimmed by 2 bases and J by 4 bases, leaving 14 bases between them.

This chain joins TRBV6-1 and TRBJ2-2; the D is unclear. V was trimmed by 0 bases and J by 1 base, leaving 9 bases between them. Germline V gene data show CDR1 as MNHNS and CDR2 as SASEGT. This CDR3 is built from 16 residues. The CDR3 region has the DNA TGTGCCAGCAGTGAAGCCGGGTTGAAGAACACCGGGGAGCTGTTTTTT. Translation gives CASSEAGLKNTGELFF.

This clone has a single count. The chain employs TRBV6-5 and TRBJ1-2, with a weak D call TRBD1 (5 bases). Germline V CDR1 and CDR2: MNHEY, SVGAGI. The V end lost 6 bases, the J end lost 9 bases, and 20 bases lay between the germline ends. The length of the CDR3 is 14 residues. DNA for the CDR3: TGTGCCAGCAGCCCCGACAGTGCCTCTGTGAGCTACACCTTC. It encodes CASSPDSASVSYTF.

The gene calls are TRBV15 and TRBJ2-7, with TRBD2 matching over 8 bases. V trimming: 3 bases; J trimming: 7 bases; junction bases outside the gene matches: 11. Germline V gene data show CDR1 as LNHNV and CDR2 as YYDKDF (reference sequence). The CDR3 spans 15 residues. The CDR3 sequence: CATSRRPGGLGEQYF. DNA of the CDR3: TGTGCCACCAGCAGGAGGCCGGGGGGGCTGGGTGAGCAGTACTTC.

CDR3 DNA sequence: TGTGCCAGCAGCAAGAGGCGGGACCCCGGCTACGAGCAGTACTTC. This sequence encodes CASSKRRDPGYEQYF. The rearrangement uses TRBV21-1 and TRBJ2-7; the table's D call of TRBD2 was not tested on the DNA. TRBV21-1 is shown as a pseudogene. The CDR3 has 15 amino acids.

This chain uses TRBV4-3 with TRBJ2-3; no clear D. Germline CDR1 is LGHNA and CDR2 is YSLEER. CDR3 length equals 19 residues. Trimming left V 1 base short and J 0 bases short, with 20 bases between. The CDR3 here is CASSQGFKGGVGSTDTQYF. The DNA of the CDR3 is TGCGCCAGCAGCCAAGGTTTCAAAGGCGGTGTGGGGAGCACAGATACGCAGTATTTT.

V gene TRBV10-3 combines with J gene TRBJ2-1; 10 nucleotides align to TRBD2. Trimming removed 10 bases from V and 7 bases from J; junction bases left unmatched: 10. CDR1 is ENHRY and CDR2 is SYGVKD in the germline V gene. The CDR3 extends over 14 amino acids. CDR3 protein: CATGDSSGRNEQFF. CDR3 DNA: TGTGCCACCGGCGACAGTAGCGGGAGGAATGAGCAGTTCTTC.

This chain joins TRBV28 and TRBJ1-5; D is possibly TRBD1 (5 bases). V was trimmed by 3 bases and J by 7 bases, leaving 13 bases between them. Germline values: CDR1 MDHEN, CDR2 SYDVKM. The CDR3 spans 14 residues. CDR3 loop: CASSLRGSGQPQHF. DNA of the CDR3: TGTGCCAGCAGTTTGCGGGGCAGTGGCCAGCCCCAGCATTTT.

The chain is built from TRBV7-8 and TRBJ1-3, with no clear D. The CDR3 is 13 residues long. With 1 base removed from V and 7 bases from J, the gap between germline ends came to 8 bases. Germline-derived CDR1 and CDR2 are SGHVS and FQNEAQ. The CDR3 bases are TGTGCCAGCAGCTTAGTCTCCGGGAACACCATATATTTT. Protein product: CASSLVSGNTIYF. Full variable domain (remainder filled in from reference TRBV7-8 and TRBJ1-3): GAGVSQSPRYKVAKRGQDVALRCDPISGHVSLFWYQQALGQGPEFLTYFQNEAQLDKSGLPSDRFFAERPEGSVSTLKIQRTQQEDSAVYLCASSLVSGNTIYFGEGSWLTVV.

The rearrangement uses TRBV7-2 and TRBJ2-7; D is ambiguous. This CDR3 is 14 amino acids long. CDR1 SGHTA and CDR2 FQGNSA come from the germline V gene. Trimming pared 5 bases from V and 3 bases from J, leaving 14 bases between. Written as DNA, the CDR3 is TGTGCCAGCAGCCACGAAGGGCAGAACTACGAGCAGTACTTC. This gives the protein CASSHEGQNYEQYF.

DNA of the CDR3: TGTGCCAGCAGTTTATTTGGTTATGAGCAGTTCTTC. Encoded protein: CASSLFGYEQFF. The rearrangement uses TRBV27 and TRBJ2-1; D gene uncertain. Germline loops: CDR1 MNHEY, CDR2 SMNVEV (reference sequence). V was pared by 1 base and J by 8 bases, with 6 bases between. The CDR3 sequence is 12 residues long.

The sample holds a few counts of this clone. The rearrangement uses TRBV7-9 and TRBJ2-7, with 10 bases that match TRBD2. Germline trimming cut 5 bases from V and 4 bases from J; bases unmatched to any gene: 8. Looked up from germline, CDR1 is SEHNR and CDR2 is FQNEAQ (reference sequence). The CDR3 is 15 amino acids. In DNA, the CDR3 is TGTGCCAGCAGCCAAGGGACTAGCGAGAGGTACGAGCAGTACTTC. Its protein product is CASSQGTSERYEQYF.